These T cell receptor beta chains were read from a single sample in a study of identical twins. TCRdb ran MiXCR on the 5' RACE reads and lists one entry per CDR3 protein. The table lists hundreds of thousands of distinct CDR3 sequences, approximately 6% of them singletons. The sample taken for sequencing was naive T cells sorted from blood. The receptors shown here come from a man between 18 and 35 years old in good health. Both conserved end residues are part of each CDR3. The D gene is left open where the match is weak. Rows may omit the clone size; those that give it use once, few, many or a size class.

j_call,v_call,d_call,clone_size,cdr3_nt,cdr3_aa
TRBJ2-1,TRBV6-5,TRBD1,-,TGTGCCAGCAGTTACGGTACCGGGACAGGGGGCCGAGAGCAGTTCTTC,CASSYGTGTGGREQFF
TRBJ2-1,TRBV18,-,few,TGTGCCAGCTCACCCGTAATCAATGAGCAGTTCTTC,CASSPVINEQFF
TRBJ2-2,TRBV30,-,many,TGTGCCTGGAGTGTCCCGGGCTTCCCGGACACCGGGGAGCTGTTTTTT,CAWSVPGFPDTGELFF
TRBJ2-7,TRBV20-1,-,many,TGCAGTGCTAGAGAGAATCCCGGCTCCTACGAGCAGTACTTC,CSARENPGSYEQYF
TRBJ2-3,TRBV3-1,TRBD2,many,TGTGCCAGCAGCAGAGCGGGAACCACAGATACGCAGTATTTT,CASSRAGTTDTQYF
TRBJ2-7,TRBV7-2,-,-,TGTGCCAGCAGCTTAGCCGGACCACCCTACGAGCAGTACTTC,CASSLAGPPYEQYF
TRBJ2-1,TRBV20-1,TRBD2,few,TGCAGTGCTAGTCGCGGGAGCCAGAACAATGAGCAGTTCTTC,CSASRGSQNNEQFF
TRBJ2-1,TRBV20-1,-,-,TGCAGTGCGTGGCAGGGGATTGGGCAGTTCTTC,CSAWQGIGQFF
TRBJ1-1,TRBV20-1,-,many,TGCAGTGCTAGACGAATTACTGAAGCTTTCTTT,CSARRITEAFF
TRBJ2-2,TRBV20-1,TRBD2,few,TGCAGTGCTGCGAGCGGGAAGGACACCGGGGAGCTGTTTTTT,CSAASGKDTGELFF
TRBJ2-5,TRBV20-1,-,few,TGCAGTGCTAGATTCATGAAAGAGACCCAGTACTTC,CSARFMKETQYF
TRBJ2-3,TRBV21-1,-,few,TGTGCCAGCAGCAAAGTTTTATATGAAAAGCGGAGAGTCACAGATACGCAGTATTTT,CASSKVLYEKRRVTDTQYF
TRBJ2-1,TRBV5-1,TRBD2,many,TGCGCCAGCGGTACTTTAGCGGGAGGATTGGGTGAGCAGTTCTTC,CASGTLAGGLGEQFF
TRBJ2-1,TRBV7-3,TRBD2,many,TGTGCCAGCAGCTTAACGGCTAGCGGGGAACATGAGCAGTTCTTC,CASSLTASGEHEQFF
TRBJ1-6,TRBV4-2,-,few,TGTGCCAGCAGCCAACACCTACGGGATTTTAATAATTCACCCCTCCACTTT,CASSQHLRDFNNSPLHF
TRBJ2-1,TRBV14,-,few,TGTGCCAGCAGTGTACACGCTGAGCAGTTCTTC,CASSVHAEQFF
TRBJ1-2,TRBV5-1,-,-,TGCGCCAGCAGCTTCCGGGACCCGGGGGGCTACACCTTC,CASSFRDPGGYTF
TRBJ2-1,TRBV29-1,-,-,TGCAGCGTTGCACCCAGACTCCACGGGGACAATGAGCAGTTCTTC,CSVAPRLHGDNEQFF
TRBJ2-1,TRBV7-2,TRBD2,many,TGTGCCAGCAGCTCGGGACTAGCGGGAGGGTTTGAGCAGTTCTTC,CASSSGLAGGFEQFF
TRBJ2-7,TRBV11-1,TRBD2,few,TGTGCCAGCAGCAGAGCGGGAGACAGCCTCTACGAGCAGTACTTC,CASSRAGDSLYEQYF
TRBJ2-7,TRBV4-3,TRBD1,many,TGCGCCAGCAGCCGAGGGACAGACTACGAGCAGTACTTC,CASSRGTDYEQYF
TRBJ2-1,TRBV12-3/TRBV12-4,TRBD2,many,TGTGCCAGCAGTCAGCCCGGACTAGCCGGTGGTGAGCAGTTCTTC,CASSQPGLAGGEQFF
TRBJ2-6,TRBV5-1,-,-,TGCGCCAGCAGCACTGACAGTCCCTCTGGGGCCAACGTCCTGACTTTC,CASSTDSPSGANVLTF
TRBJ2-1,TRBV7-9,TRBD2,-,TGTGCCAGCAGCTTAACGGCGGGAGGGCCGGATAATGAGCAGTTCTTC,CASSLTAGGPDNEQFF
TRBJ2-2,TRBV24-1,TRBD2,many,TGTGCCACCAGTGACGGGGGACTAGCTAACACCGGGGAGCTGGTTTTT,CATSDGGLANTGELVF
TRBJ2-1,TRBV7-2,TRBD2,few,TGTGCCAGCCGGCCTCCAGCGGGAACCTACAATGAGCAGTTCTTC,CASRPPAGTYNEQFF
TRBJ2-1,TRBV14,TRBD2,few,TGTGCCAGCAGCCAAGATGGCATAGCGGGAGGGCCTCATGAGCAGTTCTTC,CASSQDGIAGGPHEQFF
TRBJ1-1,TRBV27,-,many,TGTGCCAGCAGTCTCCTAGCAAAGGCAGCGACTGAAGCTTTCTTT,CASSLLAKAATEAFF
TRBJ2-1,TRBV7-9,-,few,TGTGCCAGCAGCCCAGCGAGGGCCAGGTACAATGAGCAGTTCTTC,CASSPARARYNEQFF
TRBJ2-6,TRBV7-2,-,many,TGTGCCAGCAGCTCCAACTCTGGGGCCAACGTCCTGACTTTC,CASSSNSGANVLTF
TRBJ2-1,TRBV20-1,-,few,TGCGGGAGACTGGGCTACAATGAGCAGTTCTTC,CGRLGYNEQFF
TRBJ2-2,TRBV4-3,-,-,TGCGCCAGCAGCCAAAGTCCCGGCGGGGAGCTGTTTTTT,CASSQSPGGELFF
TRBJ2-2,TRBV29-1,-,-,TGCAGCGCGTCGGGGGCGGGGAACACCGGGGAGCTGTTTTTT,CSASGAGNTGELFF
TRBJ2-1,TRBV4-2,TRBD2,few,TGTGCCAGCAGCCAAGCTAGCGGGATCAACTATGAGCAGTTCTTC,CASSQASGINYEQFF
TRBJ2-7,TRBV5-6,TRBD1,many,TGTGCCAGCAGCACGGGACAGGGTCTCGAGCAGTACTTC,CASSTGQGLEQYF
TRBJ2-1,TRBV12-3/TRBV12-4,TRBD1,-,TGTGCCAGCAGTGATCCGGGACAGGGGACCAATGAGCAGTTCTTC,CASSDPGQGTNEQFF
TRBJ2-1,TRBV24-1,-,-,TGTGCCACCAGTGAATCTAACAATGAGCAGTTCTTC,CATSESNNEQFF
TRBJ2-7,TRBV20-1,TRBD1,many,TGCAGTGCTAGACAAGGACAGGGGGACTACGAGCAGTACTTC,CSARQGQGDYEQYF
TRBJ1-1,TRBV20-1,-,many,TGCAGTGCTAGAGTCTCACAGGGTAACACTGAAGCTTTCTTT,CSARVSQGNTEAFF
TRBJ2-1,TRBV29-1,-,many,TGCAGCGTTGCAGGAGGGATGGAGCAGTTCTTC,CSVAGGMEQFF
TRBJ1-1,TRBV9,-,-,TGTGCCAGCAGAATAGACAGGTTGGCTCCTGAAGCTTTCTTT,CASRIDRLAPEAFF
TRBJ1-1,TRBV3-1,-,many,TGTGCCAGCAGCCGAGGACACCCGAACACTGAAGCTTTCTTT,CASSRGHPNTEAFF
TRBJ2-1,TRBV3-1,TRBD2,many,TGTGCCAGCAGCCAAGAAGCCGGACTAGCCAAGTACAATGAGCAGTTCTTC,CASSQEAGLAKYNEQFF
TRBJ2-2,TRBV12-3/TRBV12-4,-,-,TGTGCCAGCACCTCCAGTGCGGCTCCTAGGATGTTTTTT,CASTSSAAPRMFF